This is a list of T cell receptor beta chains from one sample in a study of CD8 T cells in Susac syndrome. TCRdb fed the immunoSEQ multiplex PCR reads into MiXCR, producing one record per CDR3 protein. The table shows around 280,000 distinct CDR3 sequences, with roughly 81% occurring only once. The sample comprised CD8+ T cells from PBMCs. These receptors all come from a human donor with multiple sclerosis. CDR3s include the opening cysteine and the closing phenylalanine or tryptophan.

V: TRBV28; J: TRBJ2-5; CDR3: CASTRYYETQYF
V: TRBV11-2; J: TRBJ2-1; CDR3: CASSPISGGYNEQFF
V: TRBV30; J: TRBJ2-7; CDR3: CAWSNRGGDEQYF
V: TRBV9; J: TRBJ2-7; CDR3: CASSPSGGRGWEQYF
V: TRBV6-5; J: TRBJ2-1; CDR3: CASSSSLAGEYNEQFF
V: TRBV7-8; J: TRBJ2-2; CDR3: CASSLTRQQYTGELFF
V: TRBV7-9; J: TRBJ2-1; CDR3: CASSSGPAGDNEQFF
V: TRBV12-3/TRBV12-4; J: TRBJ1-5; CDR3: CASSSSDRVQQPQHF
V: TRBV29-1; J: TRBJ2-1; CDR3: CGAAAGTHEQFF
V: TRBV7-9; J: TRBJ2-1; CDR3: CASSPMDNEQFF
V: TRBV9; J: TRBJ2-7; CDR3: CASSVEDRSYEQYF
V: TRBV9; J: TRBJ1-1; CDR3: CASSVSGRGNTEAFF
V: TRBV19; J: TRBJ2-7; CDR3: CASSFSGATSYEQYF
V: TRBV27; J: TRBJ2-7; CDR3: CASMGPYEQYF
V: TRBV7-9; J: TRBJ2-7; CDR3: CASSLAGQPYEQYF
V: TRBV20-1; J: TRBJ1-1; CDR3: CSAKDRERRYTEAFF
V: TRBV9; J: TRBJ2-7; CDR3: CASSAGPPTYEQYF
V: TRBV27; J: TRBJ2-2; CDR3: CASSWRGSGELFF
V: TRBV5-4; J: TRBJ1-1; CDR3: CASSLGSQPGAFF
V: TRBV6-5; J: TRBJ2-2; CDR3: CASSYSARGAGELFF
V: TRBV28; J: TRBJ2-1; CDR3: CASSLPAWREGYNEQFF
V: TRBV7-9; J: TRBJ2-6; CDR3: CASSYRGSTGANVLTF
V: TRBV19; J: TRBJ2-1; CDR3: CASSVQPSSGESSYNEQFF
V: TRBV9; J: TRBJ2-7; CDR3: CASSAGQGGYEQSF
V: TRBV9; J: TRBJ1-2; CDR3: CASSASGAAGYTF
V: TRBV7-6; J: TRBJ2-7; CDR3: CASSSGLGYEQYF
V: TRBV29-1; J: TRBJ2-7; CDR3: CSARQGFSYEQYF
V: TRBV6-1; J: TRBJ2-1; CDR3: CASSARYNEQFF
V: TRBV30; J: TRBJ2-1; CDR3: CAWSRPNEQFF
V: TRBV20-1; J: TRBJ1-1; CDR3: CSAKQGGETEAFF
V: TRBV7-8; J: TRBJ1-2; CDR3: CASSARAFYGYTF
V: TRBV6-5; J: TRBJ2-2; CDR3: CASGYGDRDTGELFF
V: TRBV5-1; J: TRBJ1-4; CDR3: CASSESRERSEKLFF
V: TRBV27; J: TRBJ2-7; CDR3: CASSPGTSGRNEQYF
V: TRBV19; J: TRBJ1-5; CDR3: CASSLTGRRSNQPQHF
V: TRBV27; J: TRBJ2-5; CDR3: CASSLRWGGETQYF
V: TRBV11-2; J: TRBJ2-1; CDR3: CASSDQGNEQFF
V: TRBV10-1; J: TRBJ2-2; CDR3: CASSEWREALPNTGELFF
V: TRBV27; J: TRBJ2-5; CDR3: CASSVDRGRGETQYF
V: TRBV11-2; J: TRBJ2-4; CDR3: CASSYQGYKNIQYF
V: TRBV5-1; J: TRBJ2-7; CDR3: CASSWPGQGTGEQYF
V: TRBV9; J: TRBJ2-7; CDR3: CASTVGQGSGSEQYF
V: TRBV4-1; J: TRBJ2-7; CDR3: CASSQDGHRSYEQYF
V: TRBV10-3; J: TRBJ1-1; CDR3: CAIAKGNTEAFF
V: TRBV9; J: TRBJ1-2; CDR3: CASSVAKREDGYTF
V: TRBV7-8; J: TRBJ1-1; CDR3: CASSQYRGRDTEAFF
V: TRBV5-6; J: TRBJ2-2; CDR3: CASSLNPEGVGELFF
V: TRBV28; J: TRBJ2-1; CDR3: CASSLSPHNEQFF
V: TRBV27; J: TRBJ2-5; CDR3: CASTPGQGGWETQYF
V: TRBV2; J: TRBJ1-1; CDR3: CASPGALNTEAFF
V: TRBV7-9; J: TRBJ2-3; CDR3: CASSLGLGHTDTQYF
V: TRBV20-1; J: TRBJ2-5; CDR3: CSARSRVRLQTQYF
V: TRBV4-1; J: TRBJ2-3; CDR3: CASSQDTETLPTTDTQYF
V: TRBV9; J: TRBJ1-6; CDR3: CASSVDGSIDSPLHF
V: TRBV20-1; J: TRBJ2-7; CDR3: CSAEDRGKLDEQYF
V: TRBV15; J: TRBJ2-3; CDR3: CATSRGLAGFPTDTQYF
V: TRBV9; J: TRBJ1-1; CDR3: CASSSGTVRMNTEAFF